These 18 T cell receptor beta chains came from one sample sequenced in a study of yellow fever vaccine responses in identical twins. TCRdb re-derived calls from the RT-PCR reads in MiXCR, one entry per CDR3 protein. The sample lists 20,000 or so distinct CDR3 sequences, around 76% occurring once. This sample comprised T cells from blood (PBMCs), unsorted or a sorted subset (not recorded which), obtained before or after yellow fever vaccination (not recorded which). The receptors originated from a woman in her late teens or twenties who received the yellow fever vaccine.

As DNA, the CDR3 is TGTGCCAGCAGGATGGTTCCCCGGGATGAGCAGTTCTTC. This gives the protein CASRMVPRDEQFF. The chain joins TRBV13 to TRBJ2-1; unclear D gene. Trimming took 6 bases from V and 8 from J, leaving 14 bases between them. The CDR3 is 13 residues long. Germline V gene lookup returns CDR1 PRHDT and CDR2 FYEKMQ (reference sequence). The whole variable domain, filled in from reference TRBV13 and TRBJ2-1, reads AAGVIQSPRHLIKEKRETATLKCYPIPRHDTVYWYQQGPGQDPQFLISFYEKMQSDKGSIPDRFSAQQFSDYHSELNMSSLELGDSALYFCASRMVPRDEQFFGPGTRLTVL.

The CDR3 nucleotides are TGTGCCAGCAGCTACCGCCGGGTCAACTCCTACAATGAGCAGTTCTTC. Translating it yields CASSYRRVNSYNEQFF. V is TRBV11-3 and J is TRBJ2-1; D remains unclear. Looked up from germline, CDR1 is SGHNT and CDR2 is YENEEA. The CDR3 runs to 16 residues. V was trimmed by 4 bases and J by 0 bases, leaving 13 bases between them.

This clonotype has only a few counts. The chain is built from TRBV20-1 and TRBJ1-1; tentatively, D is TRBD1 (6 bases). Germline V gives CDR1 DFQATT, CDR2 SNEGSKA (reference sequence). The CDR3 length is 12 residues. The V and J ends lost 3 bases and 4 bases respectively, with 9 bases between them. CDR3 coding DNA: TGCAGTGCTAGCAACAGGGCCACTGAAGCTTTCTTT. It encodes CSASNRATEAFF.

The chain couples TRBV20-1 to TRBJ2-3; D not certain. The CDR3 totals 11 residues. The V gene lost 4 bases and the J gene lost 5 bases, with 7 bases spanning the gap. Germline values: CDR1 DFQATT, CDR2 SNEGSKA (reference sequence). CDR3 amino acids: CSANSRDTQYF. The CDR3 DNA reads TGCAGTGCTAACTCAAGAGATACGCAGTATTTT.

This sequence joins TRBV19 and TRBJ2-5, with TRBD2 matching 7 bases. CDR1 is LNHDA and CDR2 is SQIVND in the germline V gene (reference sequence). The V segment lost 5 bases and the J segment 5 bases; nucleotides outside the gene matches: 5. The length of the CDR3 is 13 residues. The CDR3 bases are TGTGCCAGTAGTGACAGCGGGGTGGAGACCCAGTACTTC. Encoded protein: CASSDSGVETQYF.

This clonotype has just a few counts. J is TRBJ2-7 and V is TRBV12-3 or TRBV12-4, with D tentatively TRBD1 (5 bases). The CDR3 is made up of 13 amino acids. V was trimmed by 2 bases and J by 7 bases, leaving 12 bases between them. The chain's CDR3 is CASSLNLSGEQYV. As DNA, the CDR3 is TGTGCCAGCAGTTTAAACCTTTCAGGGGAGCAGTACGTC.

V is TRBV10-3 and J is TRBJ2-4; 15 nucleotides match TRBD2. Per germline, CDR1 ENHRY and CDR2 SYGVKD. The CDR3 runs 17 residues. With V trimmed by 1 base and J by 12 bases, 10 bases remained unmatched. The CDR3 DNA reads TGTGCCATCAGTGAGTTAGGACTAGCGGGAGGGCCTAGGTCTCAGTACTTC. Its protein product is CAISELGLAGGPRSQYF.

The rearrangement uses TRBV20-1 and TRBJ2-3; D ambiguous. V shed 4 bases and J shed 2 bases, with 10 bases lying between them. The germline V gene has CDR1 DFQATT and CDR2 SNEGSKA (reference sequence). This CDR3 is built from 13 residues. This CDR3 reads CSAIVETTDTQYF. The CDR3 DNA sequence: TGCAGTGCTATTGTGGAAACCACAGATACGCAGTATTTT.

The CDR3 nucleotides read TGTGCCAGCTCACCGGTAGAAGCTGGGAACACTGAAGCTTTCTTT. Protein sequence: CASSPVEAGNTEAFF. This chain connects TRBV18 to TRBJ1-1; no reliable D call. V shed 3 bases and J shed 1 base, with 12 bases lying between them. Germline V lookup: CDR1 KGHSH, CDR2 LQKENI. CDR3 length: 15 residues. Combining the CDR3 with reference TRBV18 and TRBJ1-1 gives the whole variable domain NAGVMQNPRHLVRRRGQEARLRCSPMKGHSHVYWYRQLPEEGLKFMVYLQKENIIDESGMPKERFSAEFPKEGPSILRIQQVVRGDSAAYFCASSPVEAGNTEAFFGQGTRLTVV.

The rearrangement joins TRBV12-3 or TRBV12-4 to TRBJ2-2, with D tentatively TRBD1 (7 bases). V was shortened by 8 bases and J by 9 bases, with 16 bases between the two germline ends. The CDR3 is 13 amino acids. The CDR3 sequence is CASGGGGGWELFF. CDR3 nucleotides: TGTGCCAGCGGAGGAGGGGGCGGTTGGGAGCTGTTTTTT.

In this sample, this clonotype turned up a few times. DNA for the CDR3: TGTGCCAGCAGCCAACTGACCGGGACAGGGGATTGGAACACTGAAGCTTTCTTT. Its translation is CASSQLTGTGDWNTEAFF. V is TRBV14 and J is TRBJ1-1; 10 bases line up with TRBD1. Germline V gives CDR1 SGHDN, CDR2 FVKESK. The CDR3 is 18 amino acids. J was trimmed by 1 base and V by 2 bases; bases with no gene match: 10.

V is TRBV18 and J is TRBJ1-1; TRBD1 might be the D (5 bases). The CDR3 loop spans 14 amino acids. The germline CDR1 and CDR2 sequences are KGHSH and LQKENI. Trimming cost V 3 bases and J 1 base, with 9 bases left between them. The CDR3 is CASSPTGQNTEAFF. CDR3 coding DNA: TGTGCCAGCTCACCGACTGGACAGAACACTGAAGCTTTCTTT.

This chain links TRBV15 with TRBJ1-3; D is unresolved. Looked up from germline, CDR1 is LNHNV and CDR2 is YYDKDF (reference sequence). The CDR3 loop spans 15 amino acids. With 3 bases removed from V and 0 bases from J, the gap between germline ends came to 9 bases. CDR3 sequence reads: CATSREVVSGNTIYF. The CDR3 region has the DNA TGTGCCACCAGCAGGGAGGTAGTCTCTGGAAACACCATATATTTT.

This clonotype was seen only a few times. This chain uses TRBV2 with TRBJ2-2; D is perhaps TRBD2 (6 bases). This CDR3 has 15 residues. CDR1 SNHLY and CDR2 FYNNEI come from the germline V gene. V dropped 6 bases and J dropped 4 bases, with 15 bases sitting between them. This CDR3 is CASRPSSGGTGELFF. CDR3 bases: TGTGCCAGCAGGCCTTCCTCCGGGGGCACCGGGGAGCTGTTTTTT.

This clonotype was observed a few times. The chain couples TRBV6-2 or TRBV6-3 to TRBJ2-7; D is undetermined. Trimming removed 2 bases from V and 3 bases from J, with 14 bases in between. This CDR3 region has 15 residues. Looked up from germline, CDR1 is MNHEY and CDR2 is SVGEGT. The CDR3 DNA follows: TGTGCCAGCAGTTACGGGCCGGCCTCCGGCTACGAGCAGTACGTC. It specifies CASSYGPASGYEQYV.

The J gene is TRBJ1-5, the V gene TRBV4-1; D perhaps matches TRBD1 (5 bases). Per the germline V gene, CDR1 is MGHRA and CDR2 is YSYEKL. V was cut by 3 bases and J by 15 bases, with 18 bases left in between. This CDR3 has 13 residues. CDR3 nucleotide sequence: TGCGCCAGCAGCCAGGAGGGGACGGCTCCTTTGCATTTT. This translates into CASSQEGTAPLHF.

This rearrangement joins TRBV29-1 to TRBJ2-2; maybe TRBD1 (5 bases). With 0 bases removed from V and 7 bases from J, the gap between germline ends came to 12 bases. The CDR3 is made up of 14 amino acids. The V gene's germline CDR1 is SQVTM and CDR2 ANQGSEA. The CDR3 sequence: CSVEEVQGGGELFF. The CDR3 DNA is TGCAGCGTTGAAGAGGTTCAGGGTGGCGGGGAGCTGTTTTTT.

A single count supports this clonotype. This chain joins TRBV29-1 and TRBJ2-7, with a tentative D call TRBD2 (6 bases). Germline values: CDR1 SQVTM, CDR2 ANQGSEA. Deletions cut 5 bases from V and 4 bases from J, with 21 bases between. The CDR3 is 15 residues long. The DNA for the CDR3 is TGCAGCGTTTCATCGGGTAGTGGGAGCGGGTACGAGCAGTACTTC. Translation: CSVSSGSGSGYEQYF.